These 15 T cell receptor beta chains came from one sample sequenced in a study of cytomegalovirus exposure and HLA in healthy donors. The PCR ran on 60 Vbeta and 13 Jbeta primers. The repertoire was sequenced with immunoSEQ multiplex PCR; TCRdb's copy has only in-frame clones and lacks some. The sample consists of roughly 140,000 clones, roughly four fifths of them appearing once. The sample was PBMCs. The origin of the receptors is a man in his forties in good health and CMV-seropositive.

The chain is built from TRBV27 and TRBJ2-2; tentatively, D is TRBD2 (5 bases). The germline gives CDR1 MNHEY, CDR2 SMNVEV (reference sequence). V was clipped by 6 bases and J by 7 bases, with 18 bases between them. The length of the CDR3 is 15 residues. The CDR3 reads CASRPRRDADGELFF. CDR3 coding DNA: TGTGCCAGCAGACCTAGACGGGATGCGGACGGGGAGCTGTTTTTT.

The gene calls are TRBV2 and TRBJ1-2; D unresolved. Germline lookup yields CDR1 SNHLY and CDR2 FYNNEI. V was shortened by 3 bases and J by 0 bases, with 11 bases between the two germline ends. The CDR3 runs 15 residues. CDR3 coding DNA: TGTGCCAGCAGTGAGAGGGCATTAACTAACTATGGCTACACCTTC. It codes for CASSERALTNYGYTF.

The rearrangement uses TRBV7-9 and TRBJ1-1; a weak D match, TRBD1 (6 bases). Trimming stripped 5 bases from V and 1 base from J, with 11 bases between. Germline V gene sequence: CDR1 SEHNR, CDR2 FQNEAQ (reference sequence). There are 14 residues in the CDR3. DNA of the CDR3: TGTGCCAGCAGCGTAACAGGGAGGAACACTGAAGCTTTCTTT. It codes for CASSVTGRNTEAFF. The complete variable domain, with remaining parts taken from reference TRBV7-9 and TRBJ1-1, reads DTGVSQNPRHKITKRGQNVTFRCDPISEHNRLYWYRQTLGQGPEFLTYFQNEAQLEKSRLLSDRFSAERPKGSFSTLEIQRTEQGDSAMYLCASSVTGRNTEAFFGQGTRLTVV.

This rearrangement joins TRBV6-5 to TRBJ2-7, with 11 nucleotides matching TRBD2. Germline V lookup: CDR1 MNHEY, CDR2 SVGAGI. V gave up 2 bases and J gave up 4 bases; unmatched junction bases: 7. The length of the CDR3 is 16 residues. CDR3 in amino acids: CASSYSSGRAGYEQYF. DNA of the CDR3: TGTGCCAGCAGTTACAGTAGCGGGAGGGCCGGATACGAGCAGTACTTC.

The gene calls are TRBV6-4 and TRBJ1-1; TRBD1 matches 8 bases. The CDR3 loop spans 14 amino acids. Trimming at V came to 6 bases and at J to 7 bases, leaving 10 bases not matched to a gene. Germline loops: CDR1 MRHNA, CDR2 SNTAGT. DNA of the CDR3: TGTGCCAGCAGACTAAGACAGGGGATGGGTGAAGCTTTCTTT. This translates into CASRLRQGMGEAFF.

V and J are TRBV5-4 and TRBJ1-2, with D maybe TRBD1 (6 bases). There are 14 residues in the CDR3. CDR1 SGHNT and CDR2 YYREEE come from the germline V gene (reference sequence). Trimming left V 3 bases short and J 7 bases short, with 16 bases between. The CDR3 sequence is CASSYPDSLGGYTF. CDR3 DNA sequence: TGTGCCAGCAGCTATCCGGACAGCCTGGGTGGCTACACCTTC.

This rearrangement joins TRBV7-3 to TRBJ2-1; the match to TRBD2 covers 13 bases. Germline CDR1 SGHTA, CDR2 FQGTGA. This CDR3 region has 15 residues. Trimming removed 1 base from V and 9 bases from J; junction bases left unmatched: 3. The CDR3 protein is CASSLRLAGGSEQFF. DNA for the CDR3: TGTGCCAGCAGCTTAAGACTAGCGGGGGGATCTGAGCAGTTCTTC.

J is TRBJ1-1 and V is TRBV2, with unresolved D. The CDR3 consists of 12 residues. From germline, CDR1 is SNHLY and CDR2 FYNNEI. V was clipped by 1 base and J by 11 bases, with 11 bases between them. Written as DNA, the CDR3 is TGTGCCAGCAGTGAAGGTCTGATTCAGGCTTTCTTT. Its protein product is CASSEGLIQAFF.

The chain employs TRBV9 and TRBJ1-2; D is perhaps TRBD1 (6 bases). CDR1 is SGDLS, CDR2 YYNGEE, per germline. The V end lost 0 bases, the J end lost 8 bases, and 11 bases lay between the germline ends. The CDR3 has 13 residues. The CDR3 is CASSVATGKGYTF. In DNA, the CDR3 is TGTGCCAGCAGCGTAGCAACAGGGAAAGGCTACACCTTC.

This clone has a handful of counts. The chain recombines TRBV9 with TRBJ1-1, with 11 bases that match TRBD1. Germline lookup yields CDR1 SGDLS and CDR2 YYNGEE. The V and J ends lost 3 bases and 2 bases, in that order; junction bases with no gene match: 3. This CDR3 region has 15 residues. The CDR3 loop is CASSGTGGINTEAFF. CDR3 DNA: TGTGCCAGCAGCGGGACAGGGGGCATCAACACTGAAGCTTTCTTT.

The chain is built from TRBV10-1 and TRBJ2-4; D unresolved. The CDR3 is made up of 14 amino acids. Germline CDR1 WNHNN, CDR2 SYGVQD (reference sequence). Trimming removed 2 bases from V and 9 bases from J, with 14 bases in between. As DNA, the CDR3 is TGCGCCAGCAGTGAGGGGTACCCCAGGCGCATTCAGTACTTC. Residues: CASSEGYPRRIQYF.

CDR3 in DNA: TGTGCCAGCAGCCCCCGCGATTGGACCGGGGAGCTGTTTTTT. It translates to CASSPRDWTGELFF. This chain joins TRBV7-3 and TRBJ2-2; no reliable D call. Looked up from germline, CDR1 is SGHTA and CDR2 is FQGTGA. This CDR3 is built from 14 residues. The ends were cut back, 5 bases at V and 5 bases at J, with 12 bases in the middle.

The chain combines TRBV7-9 with TRBJ2-1, with TRBD2 matching 11 bases. The trim removed 3 bases at V and 5 bases at J, leaving 6 bases unmatched. Germline CDR1 reads SEHNR; CDR2 reads FQNEAQ (reference sequence). The CDR3 runs 16 residues. Written as DNA, the CDR3 is TGTGCCAGCAGCTTGCCTAGCGGGAGGCTCCACAATGAGCAGTTCTTC. This translates into CASSLPSGRLHNEQFF.

The chain is built from TRBV4-1 and TRBJ1-1, with D possibly matching TRBD1 (5 bases). The V gene lost 8 bases and the J gene lost 4 bases, with 17 bases spanning the gap. The CDR3 contains 14 residues. Per germline, CDR1 MGHRA and CDR2 YSYEKL. Here the CDR3 reads CASSSWTRGTEAFF. The CDR3, as DNA: TGCGCCAGCTCCAGCTGGACAAGGGGCACTGAAGCTTTCTTT.

The chain links TRBV29-1 to TRBJ1-2; 9 bases are a match to TRBD1. This CDR3 is built from 16 residues. In germline, CDR1 is SQVTM, CDR2 ANQGSEA. The trim removed 7 bases at V and 8 bases at J, leaving 20 bases unmatched. The chain's CDR3 is CSASPRPGTGRGGYTF. CDR3 sequence (DNA): TGCAGCGCTTCACCCAGACCTGGGACAGGGAGAGGGGGCTACACCTTC.